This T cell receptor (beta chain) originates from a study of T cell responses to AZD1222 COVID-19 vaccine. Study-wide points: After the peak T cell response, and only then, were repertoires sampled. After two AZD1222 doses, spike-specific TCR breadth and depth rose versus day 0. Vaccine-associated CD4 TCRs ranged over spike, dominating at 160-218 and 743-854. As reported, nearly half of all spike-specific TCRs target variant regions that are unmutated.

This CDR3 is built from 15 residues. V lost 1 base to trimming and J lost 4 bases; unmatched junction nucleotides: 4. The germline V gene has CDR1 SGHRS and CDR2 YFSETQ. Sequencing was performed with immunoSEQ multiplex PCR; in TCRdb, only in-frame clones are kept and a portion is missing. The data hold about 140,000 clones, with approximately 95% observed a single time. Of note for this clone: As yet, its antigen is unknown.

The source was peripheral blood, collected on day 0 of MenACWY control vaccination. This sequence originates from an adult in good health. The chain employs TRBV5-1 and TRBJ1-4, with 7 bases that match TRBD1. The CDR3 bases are TGCGCCAGCAGCTTGAATACAGGGGTTAATGAAAAACTGTTTTTT. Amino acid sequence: CASSLNTGVNEKLFF.